This T cell receptor beta chain was identified in a study of T cell repertoires in cytomegalovirus infection. TCRdb recomputed calls from the reads with MiXCR, one row per CDR3 protein. The data show roughly 720,000 distinct CDR3 sequences, 35% to 40% seen once. The V gene end was trimmed by 0 bases and the J gene end by 6 bases; junction bases not matched to a gene: 2. The CDR3 extends over 16 amino acids. From germline, CDR1 is SGHNT and CDR2 YYREEE (reference sequence). This sequence joins TRBV5-4 and TRBJ2-1; TRBD2 matches 14 bases. Sequencing input: PBMCs. The clonotype was recovered from a human donor in good health (CMV status not recorded). Some clones in this sample may be carry-over from other donors' samples. The CDR3 protein is CASSLEGLAGVNEQFF. Here the CDR3 DNA reads TGTGCCAGCAGCTTGGAGGGACTAGCGGGAGTCAATGAGCAGTTCTTC.